Listed here are 8 T cell receptor beta chains from one sample, sequenced in a study of blood T cell repertoires in COVID-19. Sequencing was performed with immunoSEQ multiplex PCR; in TCRdb, only in-frame clones are kept and a portion is missing. The table records under 85,000 clones, around 85% of them present only once. Sequencing input: peripheral blood. The receptors were sampled from an elderly man in a cohort sampled during active COVID-19.

The genes are TRBV7-6 and TRBJ2-3; 8 bases match TRBD1. V was clipped by 3 bases and J by 1 base; unmatched bases: 9. CDR3 size: 17 residues. CDR1 and CDR2 (germline): SGHVS, FNYEAQ. CDR3 bases: TGTGCCAGCAGCTTTAACCCGACAGGGGTTGGCACAGATACGCAGTATTTT. The encoded protein is CASSFNPTGVGTDTQYF.

The chain employs TRBV6-5 and TRBJ2-2, with 14 bases fitting TRBD2. The junction had 3 bases not matched to a gene; V was cut back by 8 bases and J by 7 bases. This CDR3 is built from 14 residues. The germline V gene encodes CDR1 MNHEY and CDR2 SVGAGI. In DNA, the CDR3 is TGTGCCAGCGGCGGGACTAGCGGGGGCGGGGAGCTGTTTTTT. Translating it yields CASGGTSGGGELFF.

This clone turned up a few times. The gene calls are TRBV7-8 and TRBJ1-2, with TRBD1 matching over 10 bases. Germline assignment: CDR1 SGHVS and CDR2 FQNEAQ. This CDR3 has 18 residues. With V trimmed by 6 bases and J by 0 bases, 13 bases remained unmatched. The CDR3: CASRQTGTGVLTNYGYTF. CDR3 in DNA: TGTGCCAGCAGACAAACCGGGACAGGGGTTTTAACTAACTATGGCTACACCTTC.

J is TRBJ1-5 and V is TRBV12-3 or TRBV12-4; D possibly corresponds to TRBD1 (5 bases). V lost 6 bases, J lost 2 bases, and 8 bases lay in between. The CDR3 length is 13 residues. DNA of the CDR3: TGTGCCAGCAGCAGGGTCGGCAATCAGCCCCAGCATTTT. Translated, it gives CASSRVGNQPQHF.

V usage is TRBV3-1 (or the pseudogene TRBV3-2) and J usage is TRBJ2-3, with D hard to call. The germline CDR1 and CDR2 sequences are LGHDT and YNNKEL (reference sequence). The V and J ends lost 1 base and 6 bases respectively, with 8 bases between them. The CDR3 extends over 13 amino acids. The CDR3: CASSQAAGDTQYF. CDR3 nucleotide sequence: TGTGCCAGCAGCCAAGCGGCCGGGGATACGCAGTATTTT.

This rearrangement joins TRBV7-6 to TRBJ1-2; D is perhaps TRBD1 (5 bases). The V gene's germline CDR1 is SGHVS and CDR2 FNYEAQ. Trimming shortened V by 5 bases and J by 4 bases, and 17 bases separated the two germline ends. This CDR3 is 15 amino acids long. CDR3 sequence reads: CASSQRPTGSYGYTF. In DNA, the CDR3 is TGTGCCAGCAGCCAACGTCCTACAGGATCCTATGGCTACACCTTC.

The J gene is TRBJ2-3, the V gene TRBV6-5; tentative D call: TRBD2 (5 bases). V lost 0 bases, J lost 1 base, and 8 bases lay in between. Germline loops: CDR1 MNHEY, CDR2 SVGAGI. This CDR3 has 15 amino acids. As DNA, the CDR3 is TGTGCCAGCAGTTACTCGCGGGCCCGCACAGATACGCAGTATTTT. Translated: CASSYSRARTDTQYF.

This chain joins TRBV7-2 and TRBJ1-5; 9 bases are a match to TRBD1. Per the germline V gene, CDR1 is SGHTA and CDR2 is FQGNSA. The CDR3 sequence is 15 residues long. J was trimmed by 3 bases and V by 5 bases; bases with no gene match: 5. CDR3 protein: CASSPDRGNNQPQHF. CDR3 DNA sequence: TGTGCCAGCAGCCCGGACAGGGGCAACAATCAGCCCCAGCATTTT.